A selection of T cell receptor beta chains follows, all from one sample in a study of T cell responses to AZD1222 COVID-19 vaccine. Some clones are missing from TCRdb's copy, which holds only in-frame ones; the method was immunoSEQ multiplex PCR. The profile shows 72,000 or so clones, 90% of them singletons. Source: peripheral blood, taken on day 0 of AZD1222 vaccination. These receptors were obtained from an adult in good health. CDR3s include the opening cysteine and the closing phenylalanine or tryptophan. A D gene is named only where the DNA matches it firmly. Clone size is stated in some rows and not others, as once, few, many or a class when expanded.

d_call: .
cdr3_length: 13
clone_size: once
v_call: TRBV5-8
j_call: TRBJ2-5
cdr3_aa: CATASREQETQYF
cdr3_nt: TGTGCCACCGCCTCCCGGGAGCAAGAGACCCAGTACTTC

d_call: .
cdr3_length: 14
clone_size: .
v_call: TRBV9
j_call: TRBJ2-1
cdr3_aa: CASSVRGGRGEQFF
cdr3_nt: TGTGCCAGCAGCGTAAGGGGGGGTAGAGGTGAGCAGTTCTTC

d_call: TRBD1
cdr3_length: 14
clone_size: .
v_call: TRBV3-1/TRBV3-2
j_call: TRBJ1-1
cdr3_aa: CASSSWTGGTEAFF
cdr3_nt: TGTGCCAGCAGCTCCTGGACAGGGGGAACTGAAGCTTTCTTT

d_call: .
cdr3_length: 13
clone_size: .
v_call: TRBV5-1
j_call: TRBJ1-1
cdr3_aa: CASSLQGNTEAFF
cdr3_nt: TGCGCCAGCAGCTTGCAGGGAAACACTGAAGCTTTCTTT

d_call: TRBD1
cdr3_length: 13
clone_size: once
v_call: TRBV6-5
j_call: TRBJ1-2
cdr3_aa: CASIEGGGEGYTF
cdr3_nt: TGTGCCAGCATAGAAGGGGGCGGCGAGGGCTACACCTTC

d_call: .
cdr3_length: 14
clone_size: few
v_call: TRBV5-8
j_call: TRBJ1-1
cdr3_aa: CASSLRAQNTEAFF
cdr3_nt: TGTGCCAGCAGCTTGAGGGCCCAGAACACTGAAGCTTTCTTT

d_call: .
cdr3_length: 13
clone_size: .
v_call: TRBV6-5
j_call: TRBJ1-3
cdr3_aa: CASSPKEGHTIYF
cdr3_nt: TGTGCCAGCAGCCCCAAAGAGGGGCACACCATATATTTT

d_call: TRBD2
cdr3_length: 15
clone_size: .
v_call: TRBV11-3
j_call: TRBJ2-7
cdr3_aa: CASSLELATVGEQYF
cdr3_nt: TGTGCCAGCAGCTTAGAACTAGCGACGGTCGGCGAGCAGTACTTC

d_call: .
cdr3_length: 13
clone_size: .
v_call: TRBV2
j_call: TRBJ2-4
cdr3_aa: CASGAVAKNIQYF
cdr3_nt: TGTGCCAGCGGGGCGGTGGCAAAAAACATTCAGTACTTC

d_call: .
cdr3_length: 15
clone_size: .
v_call: TRBV9
j_call: TRBJ1-1
cdr3_aa: CASSRYAGPGTEAFF
cdr3_nt: TGTGCCAGCAGCCGTTATGCGGGGCCGGGCACTGAAGCTTTCTTT

d_call: .
cdr3_length: 13
clone_size: .
v_call: TRBV12-3/TRBV12-4
j_call: TRBJ1-4
cdr3_aa: CASSPDSNEKLFF
cdr3_nt: TGTGCCAGCAGTCCGGACAGTAACGAAAAACTGTTTTTT

d_call: TRBD1
cdr3_length: 21
clone_size: .
v_call: TRBV7-3
j_call: TRBJ1-5
cdr3_aa: CASSHHPAVTLWGQVSQPQHF
cdr3_nt: TGTGCCAGCAGCCACCACCCGGCCGTAACATTGTGGGGACAGGTCAGTCAGCCCCAGCATTTT

d_call: .
cdr3_length: 13
clone_size: .
v_call: TRBV4-2
j_call: TRBJ1-1
cdr3_aa: CASSQDLEREAFF
cdr3_nt: TGTGCCAGCAGCCAAGATTTGGAGAGAGAAGCTTTCTTT

d_call: .
cdr3_length: 15
clone_size: .
v_call: TRBV2
j_call: TRBJ1-5
cdr3_aa: CASSEALGRVQPQHF
cdr3_nt: TGTGCCAGCAGTGAAGCGCTTGGCCGGGTTCAGCCCCAGCATTTT

d_call: TRBD1
cdr3_length: 19
clone_size: .
v_call: TRBV24-1
j_call: TRBJ1-5
cdr3_aa: CATSDEAGTGGRNNQPQHF
cdr3_nt: TGTGCCACCAGTGATGAGGCCGGGACAGGGGGCCGTAACAATCAGCCCCAGCATTTT

d_call: .
cdr3_length: 15
clone_size: .
v_call: TRBV18
j_call: TRBJ1-5
cdr3_aa: CASSPLPSSNQPQHF
cdr3_nt: TGTGCCAGCTCACCACTTCCCAGTAGCAATCAGCCCCAGCATTTT

d_call: TRBD1
cdr3_length: 14
clone_size: .
v_call: TRBV2
j_call: TRBJ1-2
cdr3_aa: CASNHPFRQGPLTF
cdr3_nt: TGTGCCAGCAACCACCCCTTTAGACAGGGGCCCCTCACCTTC